The 23 T cell receptor beta chains listed next were all sequenced from one sample in a study of early T cells in non-severe SARS-CoV-2 infection. TCRdb reprocessed the 5' RACE reads with MiXCR, giving one entry per CDR3 protein. The data hold approximately 52,000 distinct CDR3 sequences, with 8% to 10% observed a single time. What was sequenced was whole blood. The receptors were gathered from an adult who was a healthcare worker with PCR-confirmed SARS-CoV-2 infection or an uninfected control (not recorded which).

This clonotype appeared many times. This chain uses TRBV20-1 with TRBJ2-5; TRBD1 is a possible D gene (6 bases). This CDR3 region has 13 residues. The germline V and J ends were trimmed by 2 bases and 2 bases, with 9 bases remaining between them. Germline CDR1 is DFQATT and CDR2 is SNEGSKA (reference sequence). CDR3 amino acids: CSARMTGQETQYF. CDR3 bases: TGCAGTGCTAGAATGACAGGACAAGAGACCCAGTACTTC.

The chain recombines TRBV7-6 with TRBJ1-6; D call uncertain. The CDR3 covers 14 residues. The germline CDR1 and CDR2 sequences are SGHVS and FNYEAQ. Trimming shortened V by 2 bases and J by 7 bases, and 9 bases separated the two germline ends. CDR3 protein: CASSLRSANSPLHF. DNA for the CDR3: TGTGCCAGCAGCTTACGGTCCGCCAATTCACCCCTCCACTTT.

The V call is TRBV5-1, the J call TRBJ2-7; D gene ambiguous. CDR3 size: 14 residues. Germline CDR1 is SGHRS and CDR2 is YFSETQ. V lost 1 base and J 2 bases, leaving 10 bases between the germline ends. The CDR3, as DNA: TGCGCCAGCAGCTTGAGCGACACTACCTACGAGCAGTACTTC. Protein product: CASSLSDTTYEQYF.

This clonotype was seen a handful of times. CDR3 protein: CASSRSADGYTF. In nucleotides, the CDR3 is TGTGCCAGCAGCCGGTCCGCTGATGGCTACACCTTC. The chain combines TRBV14 with TRBJ1-2; D is unresolved. The CDR3 spans 12 residues. Between the trimmed V and J ends, which lost 4 bases and 6 bases, there was a span of 9 bases. CDR1 and CDR2 (germline): SGHDN, FVKESK.

This clonotype was counted many times. The J gene is TRBJ1-5, the V gene TRBV27; D possibly corresponds to TRBD1 (6 bases). CDR3 length equals 12 residues. The V gene lost 6 bases and the J gene lost 5 bases, with 8 bases spanning the gap. Germline CDR1 and CDR2: MNHEY and SMNVEV (reference sequence). The CDR3 sequence: CASRNRDQPQHF. The CDR3 nucleotides are TGTGCCAGCAGGAACAGGGATCAGCCCCAGCATTTT.

V gene TRBV28 combines with J gene TRBJ1-2, with D perhaps matching TRBD1 (6 bases). V gave up 5 bases and J gave up 3 bases, with 10 bases separating them. CDR3 size: 13 residues. Germline CDR1 and CDR2: MDHEN and SYDVKM. CDR3 sequence (DNA): TGTGCCAGCAGTGAGGGGGGTTACTATGGCTACACCTTC. This codes for CASSEGGYYGYTF.

In its sample, this clonotype was seen many times. The chain couples TRBV12-5 to TRBJ2-1, with D uncertain. Germline V CDR1 and CDR2: LGHNT, FRNRAP. The germline V and J ends were trimmed by 6 bases and 1 base, with 7 bases remaining between them. CDR3 length: 13 residues. CDR3 sequence: CASGGISYNEQFF. CDR3 DNA: TGTGCTAGTGGGGGGATATCCTACAATGAGCAGTTCTTC.

This clonotype occurred many times. This chain links TRBV6-5 with TRBJ2-5; 9 bases agree with TRBD2. With 0 bases clipped from V and 5 bases from J, the junction kept 4 bases outside the gene matches. Germline V gene sequence: CDR1 MNHEY, CDR2 SVGAGI. This CDR3 spans 15 amino acids. In DNA, the CDR3 is TGTGCCAGCAGTTACTCGGCGGGGGGGCCTGAGACCCAGTACTTC. Translating it yields CASSYSAGGPETQYF.

This clonotype was seen ten or more times. The V call is TRBV20-1, the J call TRBJ2-7; 10 nucleotides align to TRBD1. This CDR3 has 16 residues. Germline CDR1 and CDR2: DFQATT and SNEGSKA (reference sequence). Trimming cost V 1 base and J 5 bases; bases outside gene matches: 11. CDR3 nucleotides: TGCAGTGCTAGAGGACAGGGGGCATCAACGTTCCACGAGCAGTACTTC. It yields the protein CSARGQGASTFHEQYF.

V gene TRBV12-3 or TRBV12-4 combines with J gene TRBJ2-3; D not resolved. V lost 7 bases to trimming and J lost 4 bases, with 9 bases between them. The CDR3 is 12 amino acids. In nucleotides, the CDR3 is TGTGCCAGCACTCCCAGGTCAGATACGCAGTATTTT. Encoded protein: CASTPRSDTQYF.

This clonotype appeared many times. This chain uses TRBV20-1 with TRBJ2-1; D might be TRBD2 (6 bases). With 4 bases removed from V and 5 bases from J, the gap between germline ends came to 18 bases. The CDR3 loop spans 15 amino acids. From germline, CDR1 is DFQATT and CDR2 SNEGSKA (reference sequence). CDR3 sequence (DNA): TGCAGTGCTATGGAGGGACTCCTCGCTGACAATGAGCAGTTCTTC. Protein product: CSAMEGLLADNEQFF.

This clonotype was counted a few times. The CDR3 spells CASGAGTMEGEQFF. CDR3 DNA: TGTGCCAGCGGCGCCGGGACAATGGAGGGTGAGCAGTTCTTC. J is TRBJ2-1 and V is TRBV7-9; perhaps D is TRBD1 or TRBD2 (6 bases each). The CDR3 extends over 14 amino acids. The V end lost 8 bases, the J end lost 9 bases, and 20 bases lay between the germline ends. CDR1 is SEHNR, CDR2 FQNEAQ, per germline (reference sequence).

This clonotype has only a few counts. The V gene is TRBV19, the J gene TRBJ2-6; TRBD1 matches 7 bases. V trimming: 5 bases; J trimming: 2 bases; junction bases outside the gene matches: 9. Germline V gives CDR1 LNHDA, CDR2 SQIVND (reference sequence). The CDR3 runs to 17 residues. The CDR3 DNA reads as TGTGCCAGTAGTGGAAGACAGGGAAACCCTGGGGCCAACGTCCTGACTTTC. The encoded protein is CASSGRQGNPGANVLTF.

This clonotype has more than one count but fewer than ten. The J gene is TRBJ2-6, the V gene TRBV7-9; possibly TRBD1 for D (5 bases). CDR1 is SEHNR and CDR2 is FQNEAQ in the germline V gene (reference sequence). V lost 0 bases and J 0 bases, leaving 18 bases between the germline ends. The CDR3 totals 20 residues. The CDR3 is CASSLALVDSESSGANVLTF. CDR3 bases: TGTGCCAGCAGCTTAGCTCTCGTAGACAGTGAAAGCTCTGGGGCCAACGTCCTGACTTTC.

This clonotype was observed at least ten times. The rearrangement links TRBV25-1 to TRBJ2-2; the D gene could be TRBD1 or TRBD2 (5 bases each). CDR3 length: 16 amino acids. Per germline, CDR1 MGHDK and CDR2 SYGVNS. Trimming left V 10 bases short and J 5 bases short, with 23 bases between. CDR3 DNA sequence: TGTGCCACCACATCAGGTCGAGGGGTTAGGACCGGGGAGCTGTTTTTT. This translates into CATTSGRGVRTGELFF.

A few counts support this clonotype. This chain uses TRBV5-6 with TRBJ2-3; D perhaps matches TRBD1 (6 bases). The germline V and J ends were trimmed by 4 bases and 0 bases, with 12 bases remaining between them. CDR1 and CDR2 (germline): SGHDT, YYEEEE. This CDR3 region has 15 residues. CDR3 sequence reads: CASSRRTVSTDTQYF. CDR3 in DNA: TGTGCCAGCAGCAGAAGGACAGTTAGCACAGATACGCAGTATTTT. Based on the CDR3 plus reference TRBV5-6 and TRBJ2-3, the full variable domain is DAGVTQSPTHLIKTRGQQVTLRCSPKSGHDTVSWYQQALGQGPQFIFQYYEEEERQRGNFPDRFSGHQFPNYSSELNVNALLLGDSALYLCASSRRTVSTDTQYFGPGTRLTVL.

The gene calls are TRBV20-1 and TRBJ2-3, with TRBD2 matching 14 bases. Trimming cost V 6 bases and J 6 bases; bases outside gene matches: 2. Germline V lookup: CDR1 DFQATT, CDR2 SNEGSKA (reference sequence). This CDR3 has 13 amino acids. The DNA of the CDR3 is TGCAGTGCGAGACTAGCGGGAGGGGATACGCAGTATTTT. Its translation is CSARLAGGDTQYF.

The rearrangement joins TRBV11-2 to TRBJ2-4; D gene ambiguous. This CDR3 is 15 amino acids long. Germline V gene sequence: CDR1 SGHAT, CDR2 FQNNGV. V dropped 5 bases and J dropped 0 bases, with 11 bases sitting between them. The CDR3 bases are TGTGCCAGCAGCCGAGAACGGGTAGCCAAAAACATTCAGTACTTC. Its protein product is CASSRERVAKNIQYF.

This clonotype was detected ten times or more. CDR3 residues: CASSLYPGANYGYTF. The CDR3 bases are TGTGCCAGCAGCTTATACCCGGGGGCTAACTATGGCTACACCTTC. The chain uses TRBV11-2 and TRBJ1-2; maybe TRBD1 (5 bases). CDR1 and CDR2 from the germline V gene are SGHAT and FQNNGV. The CDR3 consists of 15 residues. Trimming stripped 2 bases from V and 0 bases from J, with 10 bases between.

There are many counts of this clonotype. The genes are TRBV28 and TRBJ2-5; tentatively, D is TRBD1 (6 bases). CDR3 length: 15 residues. The V gene's germline CDR1 is MDHEN and CDR2 SYDVKM. Trimming removed 5 bases at V and 5 bases at J, with 18 bases between. The CDR3 bases are TGTGCCAGCAGTCTAACAGGGCCCGCGAAGGAGACCCAGTACTTC. Translation gives CASSLTGPAKETQYF.

This chain connects TRBV19 to TRBJ1-5; D is unclear. V dropped 3 bases and J dropped 6 bases, with 9 bases sitting between them. Per the germline V gene, CDR1 is LNHDA and CDR2 is SQIVND (reference sequence). This CDR3 comprises 13 residues. The CDR3 loop reads CASSIGEGQPQHF. The CDR3 coding sequence is TGTGCCAGTAGTATCGGGGAGGGTCAGCCCCAGCATTTT.

This clonotype was seen many times. V and J are TRBV6-6 and TRBJ2-3; D gene ambiguous. The CDR3 loop spans 13 amino acids. Germline assignment: CDR1 MNHNY and CDR2 SVGAGI (reference sequence). Deletions cut 5 bases from V and 6 bases from J, with 12 bases between. The CDR3 DNA reads TGTGCCAGCAGTCTCTCGGCTTTGGATACGCAGTATTTT. Its protein is CASSLSALDTQYF.

This clonotype was detected many times. This rearrangement joins TRBV7-2 to TRBJ1-4, with 8 bases lining up with TRBD1. Unmatched junction bases numbered 13, after V lost 5 bases and J lost 8 bases. The CDR3 spans 16 residues. Germline loops: CDR1 SGHTA, CDR2 FQGNSA. The CDR3 is CASSLATGGPREKLFF. The CDR3 DNA follows: TGTGCCAGCAGCCTGGCCACAGGGGGACCGAGGGAAAAACTGTTTTTT. Filled out from reference TRBV7-2 and TRBJ1-4, the complete variable domain reads GAGVSQSPSNKVTEKGKDVELRCDPISGHTALYWYRQSLGQGLEFLIYFQGNSAPDKSGLPSDRFSAERTGGSVSTLTIQRTQQEDSAVYLCASSLATGGPREKLFFGSGTQLSVL.